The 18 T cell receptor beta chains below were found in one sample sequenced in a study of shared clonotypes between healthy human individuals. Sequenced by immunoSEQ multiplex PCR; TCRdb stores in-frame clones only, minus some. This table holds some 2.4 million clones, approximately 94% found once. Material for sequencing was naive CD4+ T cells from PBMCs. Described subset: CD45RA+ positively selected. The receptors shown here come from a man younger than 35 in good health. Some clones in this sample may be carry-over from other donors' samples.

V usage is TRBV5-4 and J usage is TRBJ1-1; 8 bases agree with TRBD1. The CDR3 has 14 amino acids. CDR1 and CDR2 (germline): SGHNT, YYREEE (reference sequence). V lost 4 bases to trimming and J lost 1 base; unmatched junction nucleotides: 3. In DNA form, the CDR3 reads TGTGCCAGCAGCACCGGACAGGGGAACACTGAAGCTTTCTTT. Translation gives CASSTGQGNTEAFF.

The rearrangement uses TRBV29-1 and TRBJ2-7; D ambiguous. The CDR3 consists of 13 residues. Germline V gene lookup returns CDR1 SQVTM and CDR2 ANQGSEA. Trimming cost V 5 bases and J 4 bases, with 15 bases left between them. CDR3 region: CSVRPLGPYEQYF. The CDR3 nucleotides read TGCAGCGTTAGGCCCCTTGGTCCGTACGAGCAGTACTTC.

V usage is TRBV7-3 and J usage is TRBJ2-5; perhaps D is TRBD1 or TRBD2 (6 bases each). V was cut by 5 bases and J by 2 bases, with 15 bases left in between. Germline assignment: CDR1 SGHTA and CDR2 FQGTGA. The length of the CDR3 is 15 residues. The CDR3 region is CASSPNRGVQETQYF. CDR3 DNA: TGTGCCAGCAGCCCAAATAGGGGGGTTCAAGAGACCCAGTACTTC.

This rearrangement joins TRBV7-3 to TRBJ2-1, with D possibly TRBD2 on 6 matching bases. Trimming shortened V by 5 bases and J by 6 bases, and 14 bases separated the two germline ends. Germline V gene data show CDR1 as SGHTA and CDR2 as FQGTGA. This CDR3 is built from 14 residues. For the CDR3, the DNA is TGTGCCAGCAGCCCAGGCCGGGGGACCAATGAGCAGTTCTTC. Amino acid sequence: CASSPGRGTNEQFF.

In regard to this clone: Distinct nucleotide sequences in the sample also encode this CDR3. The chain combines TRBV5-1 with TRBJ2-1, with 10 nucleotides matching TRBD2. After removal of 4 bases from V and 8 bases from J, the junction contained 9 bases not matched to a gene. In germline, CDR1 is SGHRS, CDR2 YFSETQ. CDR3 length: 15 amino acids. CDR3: CASSPPSGSTDEQFF. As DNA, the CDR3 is TGCGCCAGCAGCCCCCCTAGCGGGAGTACCGATGAGCAGTTCTTC. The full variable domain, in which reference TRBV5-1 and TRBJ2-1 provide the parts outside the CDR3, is KAGVTQTPRYLIKTRGQQVTLSCSPISGHRSVSWYQQTPGQGLQFLFEYFSETQRNKGNFPGRFSGRQFSNSRSEMNVSTLELGDSALYLCASSPPSGSTDEQFFGPGTRLTVL.

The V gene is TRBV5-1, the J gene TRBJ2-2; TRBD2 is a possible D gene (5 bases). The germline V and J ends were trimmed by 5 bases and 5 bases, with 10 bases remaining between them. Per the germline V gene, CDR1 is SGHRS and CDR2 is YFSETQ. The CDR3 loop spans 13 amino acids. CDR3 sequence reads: CASSEPGTGELFF. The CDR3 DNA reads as TGCGCCAGCAGTGAGCCGGGAACCGGGGAGCTGTTTTTT.

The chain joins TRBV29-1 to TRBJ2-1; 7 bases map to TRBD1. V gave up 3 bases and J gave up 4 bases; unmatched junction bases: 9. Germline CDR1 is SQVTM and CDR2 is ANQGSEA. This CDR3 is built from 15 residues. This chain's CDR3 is CSVEGRGGRYNEQFF. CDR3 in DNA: TGCAGCGTTGAGGGACGAGGGGGCAGATACAATGAGCAGTTCTTC.

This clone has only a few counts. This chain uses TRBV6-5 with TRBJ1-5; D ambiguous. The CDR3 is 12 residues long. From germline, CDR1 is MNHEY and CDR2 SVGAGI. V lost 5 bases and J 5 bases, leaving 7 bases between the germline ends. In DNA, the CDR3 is TGTGCCAGCAGTGCGCTTGATCAGCCCCAGCATTTT. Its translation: CASSALDQPQHF.

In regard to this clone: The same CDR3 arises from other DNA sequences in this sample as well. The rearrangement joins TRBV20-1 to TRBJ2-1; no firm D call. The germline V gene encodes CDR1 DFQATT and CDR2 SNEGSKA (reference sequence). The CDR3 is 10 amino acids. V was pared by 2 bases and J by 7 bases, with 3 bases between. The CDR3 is CSARLNEQFF. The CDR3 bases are TGCAGTGCTAGATTGAATGAGCAGTTCTTC.

The CDR3 DNA reads TGTGCCAGCAGCCCCTCCCGCGATCAGCCCCAGCATTTT. It encodes CASSPSRDQPQHF. V gene TRBV7-9 combines with J gene TRBJ1-5; D call uncertain. V was trimmed by 5 bases and J by 5 bases, leaving 10 bases between them. This CDR3 contains 13 residues. CDR1 and CDR2 (germline): SEHNR, FQNEAQ (reference sequence).

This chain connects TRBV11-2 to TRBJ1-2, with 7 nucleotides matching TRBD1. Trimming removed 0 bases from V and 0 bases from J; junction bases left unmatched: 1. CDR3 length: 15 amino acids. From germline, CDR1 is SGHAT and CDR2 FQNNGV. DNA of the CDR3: TGTGCCAGCAGCTTAGAGACAGGGCCTAACTATGGCTACACCTTC. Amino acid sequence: CASSLETGPNYGYTF.

CDR3 sequence reads: CASSRPGVGDTQYF. The CDR3, as DNA: TGTGCCAGCAGCAGACCAGGGGTGGGAGATACGCAGTATTTT. The chain recombines TRBV6-6 with TRBJ2-3; a weak D match, TRBD1 (6 bases). The CDR3 totals 14 residues. In germline, CDR1 is MNHNY, CDR2 SVGAGI (reference sequence). V lost 6 bases and J 5 bases, leaving 15 bases between the germline ends.

The CDR3 is CASSPEDRWATEAFF. CDR3 nucleotides: TGTGCCAGCAGTCCCGAGGACAGGTGGGCCACTGAAGCTTTCTTT. V is TRBV27 and J is TRBJ1-1; TRBD1 matches 7 bases. This CDR3 spans 15 amino acids. CDR1 MNHEY and CDR2 SMNVEV come from the germline V gene (reference sequence). V trimming: 5 bases; J trimming: 4 bases; junction bases outside the gene matches: 10.

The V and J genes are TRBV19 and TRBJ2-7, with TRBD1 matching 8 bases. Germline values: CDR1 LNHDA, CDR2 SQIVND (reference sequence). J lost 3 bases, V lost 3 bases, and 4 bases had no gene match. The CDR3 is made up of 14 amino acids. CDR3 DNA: TGTGCCAGTAGTATCGGACAGGGCCGCTACGAGCAGTACTTC. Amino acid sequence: CASSIGQGRYEQYF.

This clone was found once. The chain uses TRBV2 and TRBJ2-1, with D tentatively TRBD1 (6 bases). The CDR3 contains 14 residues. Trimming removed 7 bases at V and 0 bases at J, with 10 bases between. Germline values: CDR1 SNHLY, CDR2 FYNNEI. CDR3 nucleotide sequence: TGTGCCAGCAAGGGACAACTCTCCTACAATGAGCAGTTCTTC. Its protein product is CASKGQLSYNEQFF.

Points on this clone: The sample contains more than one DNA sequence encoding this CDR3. CDR3 sequence: CASSLGQGEAFF. The CDR3 nucleotides read TGCGCCAGCAGCTTGGGCCAGGGTGAAGCTTTCTTT. The chain links TRBV5-1 to TRBJ1-1; a weak D match, TRBD1 (5 bases). Germline V CDR1 and CDR2: SGHRS, YFSETQ. Trimming removed 0 bases from V and 7 bases from J, with 7 bases in between. The CDR3 has 12 residues.

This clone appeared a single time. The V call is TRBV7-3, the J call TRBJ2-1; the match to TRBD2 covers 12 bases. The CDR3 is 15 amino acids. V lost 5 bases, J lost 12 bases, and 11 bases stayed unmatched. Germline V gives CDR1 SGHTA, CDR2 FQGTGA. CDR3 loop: CASSPRTSGNYRQFF. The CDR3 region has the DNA TGTGCCAGCAGCCCTCGGACTAGCGGGAACTATCGGCAGTTCTTC. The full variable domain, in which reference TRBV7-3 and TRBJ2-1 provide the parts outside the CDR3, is GAGVSQTPSNKVTEKGKYVELRCDPISGHTALYWYRQSLGQGPEFLIYFQGTGAADDSGLPNDRFFAVRPEGSVSTLKIQRTERGDSAVYLCASSPRTSGNYRQFFGPGTRLTVL.

The CDR3 region has the DNA TGTGCCAGCAGCTTAGTGGAGTCAGGGCAGTACTTC. Protein product: CASSLVESGQYF. The V call is TRBV7-8, the J call TRBJ2-7; D unclear. The V end lost 1 base, the J end lost 9 bases, and 10 bases lay between the germline ends. This CDR3 is 12 amino acids long. Germline-derived CDR1 and CDR2 are SGHVS and FQNEAQ.